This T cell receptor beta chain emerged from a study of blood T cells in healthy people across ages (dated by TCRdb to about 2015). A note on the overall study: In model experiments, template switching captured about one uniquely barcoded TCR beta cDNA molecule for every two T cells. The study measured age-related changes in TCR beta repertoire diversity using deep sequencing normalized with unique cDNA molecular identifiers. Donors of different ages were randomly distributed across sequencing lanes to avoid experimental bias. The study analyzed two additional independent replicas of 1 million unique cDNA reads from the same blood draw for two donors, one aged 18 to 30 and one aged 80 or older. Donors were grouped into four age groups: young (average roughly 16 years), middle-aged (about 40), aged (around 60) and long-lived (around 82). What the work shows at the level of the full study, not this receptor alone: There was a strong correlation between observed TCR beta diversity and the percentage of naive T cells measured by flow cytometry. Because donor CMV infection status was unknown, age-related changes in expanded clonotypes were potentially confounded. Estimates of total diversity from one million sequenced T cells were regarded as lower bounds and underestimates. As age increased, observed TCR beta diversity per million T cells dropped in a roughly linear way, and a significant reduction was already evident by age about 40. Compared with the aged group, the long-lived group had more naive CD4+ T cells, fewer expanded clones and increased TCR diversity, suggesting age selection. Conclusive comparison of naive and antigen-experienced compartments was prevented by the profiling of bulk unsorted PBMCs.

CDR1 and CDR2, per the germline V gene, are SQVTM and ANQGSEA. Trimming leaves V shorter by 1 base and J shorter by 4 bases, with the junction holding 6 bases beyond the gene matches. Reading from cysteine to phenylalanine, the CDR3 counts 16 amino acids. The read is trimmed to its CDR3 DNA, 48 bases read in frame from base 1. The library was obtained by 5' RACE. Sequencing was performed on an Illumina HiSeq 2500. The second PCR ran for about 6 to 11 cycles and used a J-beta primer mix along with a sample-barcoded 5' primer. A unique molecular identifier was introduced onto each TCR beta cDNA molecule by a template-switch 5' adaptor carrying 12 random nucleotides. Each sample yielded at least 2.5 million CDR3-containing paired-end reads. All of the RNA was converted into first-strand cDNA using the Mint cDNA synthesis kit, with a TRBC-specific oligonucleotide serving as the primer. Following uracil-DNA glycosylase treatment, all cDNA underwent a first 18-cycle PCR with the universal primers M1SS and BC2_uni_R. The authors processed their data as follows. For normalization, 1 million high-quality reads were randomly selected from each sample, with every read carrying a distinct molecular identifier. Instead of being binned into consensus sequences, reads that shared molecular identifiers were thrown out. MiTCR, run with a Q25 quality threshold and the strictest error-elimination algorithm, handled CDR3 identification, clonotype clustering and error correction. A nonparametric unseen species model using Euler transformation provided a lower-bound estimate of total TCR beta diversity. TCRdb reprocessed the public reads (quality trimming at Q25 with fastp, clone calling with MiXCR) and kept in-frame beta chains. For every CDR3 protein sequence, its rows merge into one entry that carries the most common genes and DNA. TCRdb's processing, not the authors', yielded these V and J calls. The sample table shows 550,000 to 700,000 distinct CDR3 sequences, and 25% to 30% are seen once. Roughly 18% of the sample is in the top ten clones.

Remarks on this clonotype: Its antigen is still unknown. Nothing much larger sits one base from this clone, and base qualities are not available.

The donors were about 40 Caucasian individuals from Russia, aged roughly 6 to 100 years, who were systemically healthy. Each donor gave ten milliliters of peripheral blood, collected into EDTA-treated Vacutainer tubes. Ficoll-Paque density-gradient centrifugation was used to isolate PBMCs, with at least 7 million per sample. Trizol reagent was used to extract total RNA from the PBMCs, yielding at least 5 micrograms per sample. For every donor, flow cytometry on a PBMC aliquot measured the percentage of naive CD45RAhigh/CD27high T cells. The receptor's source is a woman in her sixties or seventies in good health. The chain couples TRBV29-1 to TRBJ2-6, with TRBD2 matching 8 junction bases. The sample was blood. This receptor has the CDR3 CSVEAGGLSGANVLTF. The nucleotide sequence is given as TGCAGCGTTGAAGCGGGGGGGCTGTCCGGGGCCAACGTCCTGACTTTC.